This T cell receptor beta chain is from a study of blood T cell repertoires in COVID-19. Looking at the study overall: The origin of the acute and convalescent COVID-19 samples was the United States, Italy and Spain.

Source study methods: Reference gene primer amplification gave estimated nucleated cell counts. This table comes from immunoSEQ multiplex PCR, and its TCRdb copy is limited to in-frame clones, with some not included. The V and J calls and clone size were taken over from that table, and D and trimming were inferred from the DNA. The sample holds some 180,000 clones; roughly 82% are singletons and the top ten take around 8%. Enrolled during active infection, Seattle patients were then followed longitudinally. Trimming took 5 bases from V and 4 from J, leaving 14 bases between them. The V gene's germline CDR1 is GTSNPN and CDR2 SVGIG (reference sequence). The CDR3 has 13 residues.

The genes are TRBV30 and TRBJ1-1; no definite D call. Sequenced sample: peripheral blood. This clonotype was obtained from a woman aged 55-75 years with COVID-19, enrolled during active disease. CDR3 coding DNA: TGTGCCTGGGGGGTAGGTTCGGGCACTGAAGCTTTCTTT. Its translation: CAWGVGSGTEAFF.